The rows below give T cell receptor beta chains drawn from one sample of a study of regulatory T cells in long-lasting Graves disease. MiXCR, run by TCRdb on the multiplex PCR reads, gives a single entry per CDR3 protein. The sample records 600,000 to 800,000 distinct CDR3 sequences, 30% being singletons. The source was peripheral blood mononuclear cells (PBMCs), collected when the disease was refractory, from a patient treated with antithyroid drugs. These receptors were taken from a female donor with Graves disease. The CDR3 runs from the conserved cysteine through the conserved F or W. Each record gives: V gene, D gene, clone size, J gene, CDR3 DNA, CDR3 protein. D genes are given only for firm matches. A clone size is listed for some rows: how often the clone was seen (once, few, many), or a class if it is expanded.

V: TRBV6-1; D: .; size: few; J: TRBJ1-2; DNA: TGTGCCAGCAGTGTGGATCGGGCAGGGGCTAACTATGGCTACACCTTC; CDR3: CASSVDRAGANYGYTF
V: TRBV11-2; D: .; size: many; J: TRBJ2-7; DNA: TGTGCCAGCAGCGAGCCCCTTAACTACCCCTACGAGCAGTACTTC; CDR3: CASSEPLNYPYEQYF
V: TRBV5-4; D: TRBD2; size: few; J: TRBJ2-7; DNA: TGTGCCAGCAGCTTGTGGGCTAGCGGGATCGAGCAGTACTTC; CDR3: CASSLWASGIEQYF
V: TRBV6-1; D: .; size: .; J: TRBJ1-5; DNA: TGTGCCAGCAGCAAACTCCCTCCGGGACACCTAAATCAGCCCCAGCATTTT; CDR3: CASSKLPPGHLNQPQHF
V: TRBV25-1; D: .; size: .; J: TRBJ1-2; DNA: TGTGCCAGCAGTGAATATACAGAATTCCGAGGCTACACCTTC; CDR3: CASSEYTEFRGYTF
V: TRBV20-1; D: .; size: many; J: TRBJ1-2; DNA: TGCAGTGCTAGAGATTGGGGGGGATATGGCTACACCTTC; CDR3: CSARDWGGYGYTF
V: TRBV28; D: .; size: .; J: TRBJ1-2; DNA: TGTGCCAGCAGAGGGTTGGGGGCTTATGGCTACACCTTC; CDR3: CASRGLGAYGYTF
V: TRBV5-5; D: TRBD1; size: .; J: TRBJ2-3; DNA: TGTGCCAGCAGCCCGGGGACAGGGGAACGGTGGGGCACAGATACGCAGTATTTT; CDR3: CASSPGTGERWGTDTQYF
V: TRBV28; D: .; size: .; J: TRBJ1-4; DNA: TGTGCCAGCAGTTTAGTTGATTCGAAAAAACTGTTTTTT; CDR3: CASSLVDSKKLFF
V: TRBV3-1; D: .; size: .; J: TRBJ1-1; DNA: TGTGCCAGCAGCCAAGTGGGCGGCGGGGGCACTGAAGCTTTCTTT; CDR3: CASSQVGGGGTEAFF
V: TRBV5-5; D: TRBD1; size: few; J: TRBJ1-5; DNA: TGTGCCAGCAGCTCATCCGGGACAGAACATCAGCCCCAGCATTTT; CDR3: CASSSSGTEHQPQHF
V: TRBV12-3/TRBV12-4; D: TRBD1; size: .; J: TRBJ1-4; DNA: TGTGCCAGCACCCCGAGGACAGGTTATAATGAAAAACTGTTTTTT; CDR3: CASTPRTGYNEKLFF
V: TRBV11-2; D: .; size: few; J: TRBJ2-7; DNA: TGTGCCAGCAGCCTCAGGACGCTGGCGCCTGAGCAGTACTTC; CDR3: CASSLRTLAPEQYF
V: TRBV9; D: .; size: .; J: TRBJ2-2; DNA: TGTGCCAGCAGCGTAGCCAGGACACTTACCGGGGAGCTGTTTTTT; CDR3: CASSVARTLTGELFF
V: TRBV7-9; D: .; size: .; J: TRBJ2-7; DNA: TGTGCCAGCAGGGAGTCTAGCTCCTACGAGCAGTACTTC; CDR3: CASRESSSYEQYF
V: TRBV3-1; D: .; size: .; J: TRBJ2-7; DNA: TGTGCCAGCAGCCAAGGCCCAGGATGGACCTACGAGCAGTACTTC; CDR3: CASSQGPGWTYEQYF
V: TRBV6-2/TRBV6-3; D: .; size: many; J: TRBJ1-2; DNA: TGTGCCAGCAGTTCCCCGGCCACTCATCAAGGCTACACCTTC; CDR3: CASSSPATHQGYTF
V: TRBV5-5; D: TRBD2; size: few; J: TRBJ2-2; DNA: TGTGCCAGCAGCCCAGGACTAGCGGGAGTGGCCGGGGAGCTGTTTTTT; CDR3: CASSPGLAGVAGELFF
V: TRBV29-1; D: .; size: few; J: TRBJ1-5; DNA: TGCAGCGTTGCCACCAGGGGTAATCAGCCCCAGCATTTT; CDR3: CSVATRGNQPQHF
V: TRBV20-1; D: TRBD2; size: .; J: TRBJ2-2; DNA: TGCAGTGCTCATCACACTTCCACGGGACTAGCGGGAGGAGGGGAGCTGTTTTTT; CDR3: CSAHHTSTGLAGGGELFF
V: TRBV7-9; D: .; size: .; J: TRBJ2-2; DNA: TGTGCCAGCAGCTGGGGCAGGTTGAACACCGGGGAGCTGTTTTTT; CDR3: CASSWGRLNTGELFF
V: TRBV28; D: .; size: few; J: TRBJ1-1; DNA: TGTGCCAGCAGTTTAAGCCGGAGGCGAGCTTTCTTT; CDR3: CASSLSRRRAFF
V: TRBV11-2; D: .; size: .; J: TRBJ1-2; DNA: TGTGCCAGCAGCTTCGAACCGGGACCCTATGGCTACACCTTC; CDR3: CASSFEPGPYGYTF
V: TRBV12-3/TRBV12-4; D: TRBD1; size: .; J: TRBJ1-3; DNA: TGTGCCAGCAGTTTATATCAGGGGGCCAACACCATATATTTT; CDR3: CASSLYQGANTIYF
V: TRBV11-2; D: TRBD1; size: many; J: TRBJ1-2; DNA: TGTGCCAGCAGCTTAGGAGCAGGGGGCGCCGTTGGAAACACCTTC; CDR3: CASSLGAGGAVGNTF
V: TRBV20-1; D: .; size: many; J: TRBJ1-5; DNA: TGCAGTGCTAAGGACGGGAATCAGCCCCAGCATTTT; CDR3: CSAKDGNQPQHF
V: TRBV28; D: .; size: .; J: TRBJ2-3; DNA: TGTGCCAGCAGTTTATTCGGCAGACGACCCACAGATACGCAGTATTTT; CDR3: CASSLFGRRPTDTQYF
V: TRBV7-9; D: .; size: .; J: TRBJ2-5; DNA: TGTGCCAGCAGTTCCCCCGGGACTTACGCCGAAGAGACCCAGTACTTC; CDR3: CASSSPGTYAEETQYF
V: TRBV20-1; D: .; size: few; J: TRBJ1-5; DNA: TGCAGTGCTAGGGCAAACAGGGAGCAGCCCCAGCATTTT; CDR3: CSARANREQPQHF
V: TRBV9; D: .; size: .; J: TRBJ1-2; DNA: TGTGCCAGCAGCGTAGCGGATTCGGAGCGGGATGGCTACACCTTC; CDR3: CASSVADSERDGYTF
V: TRBV9; D: TRBD2; size: .; J: TRBJ2-7; DNA: TGTGCCAGCAGCACCACTAGCGGGGCCTACGAGCAGTACTTC; CDR3: CASSTTSGAYEQYF
V: TRBV2; D: TRBD1; size: many; J: TRBJ2-7; DNA: TGTGCCAGCATGCTGGACAGGGGGTACGAGCAGTACTTC; CDR3: CASMLDRGYEQYF
V: TRBV11-2; D: .; size: .; J: TRBJ1-6; DNA: TGTGCCAGCAGCTTAGCAGACTCACCCCTCCACTTT; CDR3: CASSLADSPLHF
V: TRBV6-1; D: TRBD1; size: .; J: TRBJ1-5; DNA: TGTGCCAGCCTCGACAGGGGGATCAATCAGCCCCGGCATTTT; CDR3: CASLDRGINQPRHF
V: TRBV2; D: .; size: many; J: TRBJ2-5; DNA: TGTGCCAGCAGTGGAATCCCCACCGGGACACGCAAAGAGACCCAGTACTTC; CDR3: CASSGIPTGTRKETQYF
V: TRBV3-1; D: .; size: .; J: TRBJ1-1; DNA: TGTGCCAGCAGCCACCCAACGACAGACAGGAACACTGAAGCTTTCTTT; CDR3: CASSHPTTDRNTEAFF
V: TRBV28; D: TRBD1; size: few; J: TRBJ2-7; DNA: TGTGCCAGCAGTTGGGCGGGACAGGGCATCTACGAGCAGTACTTC; CDR3: CASSWAGQGIYEQYF
V: TRBV2; D: .; size: .; J: TRBJ2-7; DNA: TGTGCCAGCATGCAGCGGGCCGTCTACGAGCAGTACTTC; CDR3: CASMQRAVYEQYF
V: TRBV11-2; D: .; size: many; J: TRBJ1-2; DNA: TGTGCCAGCAGCACGGGACGGAACTATGGCTACACCTTC; CDR3: CASSTGRNYGYTF
V: TRBV2; D: TRBD1; size: few; J: TRBJ1-6; DNA: TGTGCCAGCAGGGTGGACAGGGCTCATTCACCCCTCCACTTT; CDR3: CASRVDRAHSPLHF
V: TRBV6-2/TRBV6-3; D: .; size: .; J: TRBJ1-4; DNA: TGTGCCAGCAGCCCCCGGAGGGCTGGGTGGGGTGAAAAACTGTTTTTT; CDR3: CASSPRRAGWGEKLFF
V: TRBV19; D: .; size: few; J: TRBJ1-4; DNA: TGTGCCAGTAGTACAGGGGCAGGTGAAAAACTGTTTTTT; CDR3: CASSTGAGEKLFF
V: TRBV13; D: TRBD2; size: .; J: TRBJ2-7; DNA: TGTGCCAGCAGCCCTCGGACTAGCGGAGGCGGAGAGCAGTACTTC; CDR3: CASSPRTSGGGEQYF
V: TRBV18; D: .; size: .; J: TRBJ1-5; DNA: TGTGCCAGCAGCCCCAAGGTTGATCAGCCCCAGCATTTT; CDR3: CASSPKVDQPQHF
V: TRBV12-3/TRBV12-4; D: .; size: .; J: TRBJ2-4; DNA: TGTGCCAGCAGTTTCGGGGAGAACATTCAGTACTTC; CDR3: CASSFGENIQYF
V: TRBV3-1; D: .; size: few; J: TRBJ1-2; DNA: TGTGCCAGCAGCCAAATCCCCGGGACGGTTACTAACTATGGCTACACCTTC; CDR3: CASSQIPGTVTNYGYTF
V: TRBV19; D: .; size: few; J: TRBJ2-2; DNA: TGTGCCAGTAGTTCTAGGTACACCGGGGAGCTGTTTTTT; CDR3: CASSSRYTGELFF
V: TRBV5-1; D: .; size: .; J: TRBJ1-2; DNA: TGCGCCAGCAGCTTGGCCCCGACCCGTGGCTATGGCTACACCTTC; CDR3: CASSLAPTRGYGYTF
V: TRBV29-1; D: .; size: .; J: TRBJ1-3; DNA: TGCAGCGTTGAATTGGGAGGGACCATATATTTT; CDR3: CSVELGGTIYF
V: TRBV11-2; D: TRBD1; size: many; J: TRBJ2-5; DNA: TGTGCCAGCAGCTTCGGACAGGGGGCCGGAGAGACCCAGTACTTC; CDR3: CASSFGQGAGETQYF
V: TRBV6-1; D: TRBD1; size: .; J: TRBJ1-5; DNA: TGTGCCAGCAGCCCTCAACCACAGGGGCTAGTTATTAATCAGCCCCAGCATTTT; CDR3: CASSPQPQGLVINQPQHF
V: TRBV28; D: .; size: many; J: TRBJ1-2; DNA: TGTGCCAGTGGATGGGAGAACTATGGCTACACCTTC; CDR3: CASGWENYGYTF
V: TRBV20-1; D: .; size: few; J: TRBJ1-1; DNA: TGCAGTGCTAGGCCCGGTGTTGGGGACACTGAAGCTTTCTTT; CDR3: CSARPGVGDTEAFF
V: TRBV29-1; D: TRBD1; size: few; J: TRBJ1-1; DNA: TGCAGCGTTGGGGCAATAAGGGGGCTGGGTGAAGCTTTCTTT; CDR3: CSVGAIRGLGEAFF
V: TRBV18; D: .; size: many; J: TRBJ1-1; DNA: TGTGCCAGCAGCCCCGGGGAAACTGAAGCTTTCTTT; CDR3: CASSPGETEAFF
V: TRBV28; D: .; size: many; J: TRBJ2-7; DNA: TGTGCCAGCAGTTTGGTCGGGCAGTGGTACTTC; CDR3: CASSLVGQWYF
V: TRBV6-1; D: TRBD2; size: .; J: TRBJ2-1; DNA: TGCGCCAGCAGTGAGTCCGCTAGCGGGTGGGAGCAGTTCTTC; CDR3: CASSESASGWEQFF
V: TRBV6-5; D: .; size: .; J: TRBJ1-1; DNA: TGTGCCAGCAGTTACACCCCGGGGATAGCTTTCTTT; CDR3: CASSYTPGIAFF
V: TRBV14; D: .; size: .; J: TRBJ1-6; DNA: TGTGCCAGCAGCCAAGCCGGGGTTGTCTCACCCCTCCACTTT; CDR3: CASSQAGVVSPLHF